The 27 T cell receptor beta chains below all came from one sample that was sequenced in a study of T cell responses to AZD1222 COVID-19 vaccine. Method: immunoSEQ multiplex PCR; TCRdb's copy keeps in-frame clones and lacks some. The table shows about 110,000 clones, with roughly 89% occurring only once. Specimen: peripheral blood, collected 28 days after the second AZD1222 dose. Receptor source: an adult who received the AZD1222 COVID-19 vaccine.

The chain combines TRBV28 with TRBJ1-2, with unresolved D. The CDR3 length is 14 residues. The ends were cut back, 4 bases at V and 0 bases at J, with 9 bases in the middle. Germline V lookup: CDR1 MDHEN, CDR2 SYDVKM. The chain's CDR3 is CASSSWQSNYGYTF. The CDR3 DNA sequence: TGTGCCAGCAGTTCGTGGCAGTCTAACTATGGCTACACCTTC.

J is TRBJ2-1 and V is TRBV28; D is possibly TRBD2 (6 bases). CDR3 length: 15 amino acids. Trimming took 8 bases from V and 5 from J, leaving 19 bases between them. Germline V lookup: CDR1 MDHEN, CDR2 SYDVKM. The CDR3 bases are TGTGCCAGCCACCAGACGGGCGGGAAGGACAATGAGCAGTTCTTC. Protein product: CASHQTGGKDNEQFF.

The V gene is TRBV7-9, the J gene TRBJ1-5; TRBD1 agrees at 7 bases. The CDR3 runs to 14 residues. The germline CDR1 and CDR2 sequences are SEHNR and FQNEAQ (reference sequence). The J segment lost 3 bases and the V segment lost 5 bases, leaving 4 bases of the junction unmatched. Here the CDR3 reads CASSLDRDNQPQHF. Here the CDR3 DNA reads TGTGCCAGCAGCCTAGACAGGGACAATCAGCCCCAGCATTTT.

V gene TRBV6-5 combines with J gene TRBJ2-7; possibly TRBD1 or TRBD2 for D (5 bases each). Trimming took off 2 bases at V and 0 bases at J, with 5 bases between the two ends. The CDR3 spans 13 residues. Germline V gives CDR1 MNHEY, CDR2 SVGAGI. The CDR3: CASSYGTSYEQYF. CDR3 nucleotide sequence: TGTGCCAGCAGTTACGGGACCTCCTACGAGCAGTACTTC.

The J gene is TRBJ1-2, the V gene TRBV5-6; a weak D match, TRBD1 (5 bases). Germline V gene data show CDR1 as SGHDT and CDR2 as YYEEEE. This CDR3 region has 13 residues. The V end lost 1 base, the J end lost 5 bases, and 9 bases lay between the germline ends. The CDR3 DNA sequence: TGTGCCAGCAGCTTGAGGGGTCAGTATGGCTACACCTTC. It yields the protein CASSLRGQYGYTF. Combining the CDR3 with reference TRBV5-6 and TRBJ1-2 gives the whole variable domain DAGVTQSPTHLIKTRGQQVTLRCSPKSGHDTVSWYQQALGQGPQFIFQYYEEEERQRGNFPDRFSGHQFPNYSSELNVNALLLGDSALYLCASSLRGQYGYTFGSGTRLTVV.

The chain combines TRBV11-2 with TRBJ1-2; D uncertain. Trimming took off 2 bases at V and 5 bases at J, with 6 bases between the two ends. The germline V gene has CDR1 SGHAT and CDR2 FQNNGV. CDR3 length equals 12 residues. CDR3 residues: CASSLQLYGYTF. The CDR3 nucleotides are TGTGCCAGCAGCTTACAGCTATATGGCTACACCTTC.

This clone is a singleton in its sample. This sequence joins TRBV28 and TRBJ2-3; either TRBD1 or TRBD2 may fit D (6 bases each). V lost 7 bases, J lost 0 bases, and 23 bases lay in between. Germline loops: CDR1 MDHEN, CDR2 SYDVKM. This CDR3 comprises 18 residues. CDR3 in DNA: TGTGCCAGCAAAAACGACTTGGGGGCGGGACACAGCACAGATACGCAGTATTTT. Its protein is CASKNDLGAGHSTDTQYF.

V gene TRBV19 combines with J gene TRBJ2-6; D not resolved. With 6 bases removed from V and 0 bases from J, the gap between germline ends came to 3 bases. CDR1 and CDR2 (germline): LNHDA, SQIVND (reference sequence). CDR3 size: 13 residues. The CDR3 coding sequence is TGTGCCAGTAGGCGCTCTGGGGCCAACGTCCTGACTTTC. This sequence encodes CASRRSGANVLTF.

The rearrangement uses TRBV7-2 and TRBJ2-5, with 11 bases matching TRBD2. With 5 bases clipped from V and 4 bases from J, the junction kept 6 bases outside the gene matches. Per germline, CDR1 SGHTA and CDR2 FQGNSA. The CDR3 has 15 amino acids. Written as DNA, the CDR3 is TGTGCCAGCAGCAGTAGCGGGAGGGCTGGAGAGACCCAGTACTTC. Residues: CASSSSGRAGETQYF.

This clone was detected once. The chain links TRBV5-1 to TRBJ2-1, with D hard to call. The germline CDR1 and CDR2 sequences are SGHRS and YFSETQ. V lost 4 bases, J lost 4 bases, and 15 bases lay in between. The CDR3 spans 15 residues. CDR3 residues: CASSGTPPTYNEQFF. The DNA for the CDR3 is TGCGCCAGCAGCGGTACCCCCCCAACGTACAATGAGCAGTTCTTC.

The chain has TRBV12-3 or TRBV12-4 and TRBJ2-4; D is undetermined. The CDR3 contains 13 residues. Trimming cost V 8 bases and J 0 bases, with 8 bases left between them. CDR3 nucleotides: TGTGCCAGCTCAAGCTTAGCCAAAAACATTCAGTACTTC. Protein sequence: CASSSLAKNIQYF.

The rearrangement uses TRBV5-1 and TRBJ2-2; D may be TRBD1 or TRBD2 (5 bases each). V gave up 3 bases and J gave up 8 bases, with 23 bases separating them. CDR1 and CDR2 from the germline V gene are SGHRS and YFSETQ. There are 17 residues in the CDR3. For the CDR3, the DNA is TGCGCCAGCAGCTCTGGGCGATGGGGACCGAAAATGGGGGAGCTGTTTTTT. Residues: CASSSGRWGPKMGELFF. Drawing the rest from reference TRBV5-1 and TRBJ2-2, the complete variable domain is KAGVTQTPRYLIKTRGQQVTLSCSPISGHRSVSWYQQTPGQGLQFLFEYFSETQRNKGNFPGRFSGRQFSNSRSEMNVSTLELGDSALYLCASSSGRWGPKMGELFFGEGSRLTVL.

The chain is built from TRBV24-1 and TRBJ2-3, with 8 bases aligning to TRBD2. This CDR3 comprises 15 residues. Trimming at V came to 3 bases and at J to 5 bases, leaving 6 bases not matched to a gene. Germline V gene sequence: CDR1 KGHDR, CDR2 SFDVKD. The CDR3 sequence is CATSDPSGREDTQYF. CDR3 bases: TGTGCCACCAGTGATCCCAGCGGGAGAGAAGATACGCAGTATTTT.

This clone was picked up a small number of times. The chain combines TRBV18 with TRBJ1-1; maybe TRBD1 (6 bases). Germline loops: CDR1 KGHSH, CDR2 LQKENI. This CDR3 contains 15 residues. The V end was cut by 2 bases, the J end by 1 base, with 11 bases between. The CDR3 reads CASSPIEQGNTEAFF. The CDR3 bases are TGTGCCAGCTCACCAATTGAACAGGGGAACACTGAAGCTTTCTTT.

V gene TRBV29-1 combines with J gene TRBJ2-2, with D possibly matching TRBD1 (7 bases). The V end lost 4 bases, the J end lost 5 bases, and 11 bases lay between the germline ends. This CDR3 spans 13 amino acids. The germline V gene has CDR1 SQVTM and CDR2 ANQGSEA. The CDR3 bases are TGCAGCGTTGTATCAGGGGGGACCGGGGAGCTGTTTTTT. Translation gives CSVVSGGTGELFF.

CDR3 protein: CASSQDGDLSYEQYF. Here the CDR3 DNA reads TGTGCCAGCAGCCAAGACGGGGACCTGTCCTACGAGCAGTACTTC. The chain combines TRBV4-2 with TRBJ2-7; D possibly uses TRBD1 or TRBD2 (5 bases each). The CDR3 has 15 amino acids. Germline V CDR1 and CDR2: LGHNA, YNFKEQ. The germline V and J ends were trimmed by 0 bases and 1 base, with 10 bases remaining between them.

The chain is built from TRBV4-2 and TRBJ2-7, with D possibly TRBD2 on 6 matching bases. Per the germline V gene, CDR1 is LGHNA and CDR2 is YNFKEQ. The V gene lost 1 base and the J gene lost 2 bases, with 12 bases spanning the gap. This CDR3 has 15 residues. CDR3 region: CASSQARGFPYEQYF. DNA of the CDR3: TGTGCCAGCAGCCAAGCCCGGGGGTTCCCCTACGAGCAGTACTTC.

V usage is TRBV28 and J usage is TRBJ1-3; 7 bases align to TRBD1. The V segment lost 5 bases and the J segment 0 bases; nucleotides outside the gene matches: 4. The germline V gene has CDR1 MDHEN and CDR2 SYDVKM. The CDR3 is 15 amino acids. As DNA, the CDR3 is TGTGCCAGCAGTGTGGGACAGTTCTCTGGAAACACCATATATTTT. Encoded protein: CASSVGQFSGNTIYF.

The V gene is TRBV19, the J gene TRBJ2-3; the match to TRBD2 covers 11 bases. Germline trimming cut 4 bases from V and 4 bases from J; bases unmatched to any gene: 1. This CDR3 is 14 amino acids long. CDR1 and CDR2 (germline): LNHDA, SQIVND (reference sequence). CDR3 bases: TGTGCCAGTAGTAAACTAGCGGGAGCAGATACGCAGTATTTT. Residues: CASSKLAGADTQYF.

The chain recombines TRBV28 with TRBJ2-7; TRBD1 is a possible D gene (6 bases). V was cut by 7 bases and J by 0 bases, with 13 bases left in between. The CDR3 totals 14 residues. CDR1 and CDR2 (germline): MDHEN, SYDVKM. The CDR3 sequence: CASILDRRSYEQYF. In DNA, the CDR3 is TGTGCCAGCATCTTGGACAGACGCTCCTACGAGCAGTACTTC.

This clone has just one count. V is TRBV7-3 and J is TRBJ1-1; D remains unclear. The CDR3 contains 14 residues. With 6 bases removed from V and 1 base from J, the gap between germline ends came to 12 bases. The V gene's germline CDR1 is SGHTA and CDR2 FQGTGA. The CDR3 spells CASRKIGENTEAFF. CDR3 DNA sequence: TGTGCCAGCAGAAAGATTGGGGAGAACACTGAAGCTTTCTTT. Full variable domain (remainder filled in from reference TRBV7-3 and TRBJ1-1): GAGVSQTPSNKVTEKGKYVELRCDPISGHTALYWYRQSLGQGPEFLIYFQGTGAADDSGLPNDRFFAVRPEGSVSTLKIQRTERGDSAVYLCASRKIGENTEAFFGQGTRLTVV.

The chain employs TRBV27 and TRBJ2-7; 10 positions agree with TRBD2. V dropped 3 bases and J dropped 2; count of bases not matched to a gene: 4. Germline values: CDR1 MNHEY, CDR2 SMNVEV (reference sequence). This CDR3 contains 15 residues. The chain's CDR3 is CASSFLAGGPYEQYF. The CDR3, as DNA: TGTGCCAGCAGTTTTTTAGCGGGAGGCCCCTACGAGCAGTACTTC.

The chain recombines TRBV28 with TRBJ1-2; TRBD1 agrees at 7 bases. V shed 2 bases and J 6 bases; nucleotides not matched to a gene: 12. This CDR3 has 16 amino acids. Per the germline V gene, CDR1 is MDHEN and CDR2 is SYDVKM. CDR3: CASSLVTGSLTNGYTF. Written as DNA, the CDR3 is TGTGCCAGCAGTTTAGTGACAGGGAGCCTAACGAATGGCTACACCTTC.

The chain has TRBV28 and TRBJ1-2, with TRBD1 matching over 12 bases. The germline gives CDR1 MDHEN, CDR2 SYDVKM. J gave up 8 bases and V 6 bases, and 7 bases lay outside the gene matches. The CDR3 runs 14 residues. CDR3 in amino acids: CASRAGTGGGGYTF. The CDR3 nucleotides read TGTGCCAGCAGAGCCGGGACAGGGGGCGGAGGCTACACCTTC.

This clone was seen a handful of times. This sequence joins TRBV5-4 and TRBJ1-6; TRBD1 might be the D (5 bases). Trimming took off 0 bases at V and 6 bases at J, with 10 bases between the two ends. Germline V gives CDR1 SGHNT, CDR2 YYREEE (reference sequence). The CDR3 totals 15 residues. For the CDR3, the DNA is TGTGCCAGCAGCTTGGGGTCAGGGCTTAATTCACCCCTCCACTTT. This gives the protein CASSLGSGLNSPLHF.

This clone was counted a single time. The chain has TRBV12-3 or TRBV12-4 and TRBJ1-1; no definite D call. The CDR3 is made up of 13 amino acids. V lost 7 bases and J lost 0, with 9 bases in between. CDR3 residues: CASNKRMNTEAFF. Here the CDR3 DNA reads TGTGCCAGCAATAAACGAATGAACACTGAAGCTTTCTTT.

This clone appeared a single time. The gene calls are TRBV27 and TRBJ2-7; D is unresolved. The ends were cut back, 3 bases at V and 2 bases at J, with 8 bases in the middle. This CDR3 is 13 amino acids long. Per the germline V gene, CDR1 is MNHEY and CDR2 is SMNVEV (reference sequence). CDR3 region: CASSFGQTYEQYF. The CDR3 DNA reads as TGTGCCAGCAGTTTTGGTCAAACCTACGAGCAGTACTTC.